Presented here are 25 T cell receptor beta chains from one specimen sequenced in a study of CD8+ T cells in alopecia areata. Treatment specified: oral pan-JAK inhibitor, 5-10 mg twice daily. cDNA prepared by RNA extraction and subsequent reverse transcription served as the template for sequencing. The method was immunoSEQ multiplex PCR; TCRdb's version includes in-frame clones alone and lacks a portion of them. This sample has under 150,000 clones, with approximately 51% found just once. The source was CD4+ T cells sorted from blood, collected at week 24, from a patient treated with tofacitinib. The receptors stem from a human donor with alopecia areata.

The chain carries TRBV5-1 and TRBJ1-5; maybe TRBD1 (5 bases). This CDR3 is 17 amino acids long. From germline, CDR1 is SGHRS and CDR2 YFSETQ. V shed 3 bases and J shed 3 bases, with 19 bases lying between them. CDR3 nucleotide sequence: TGCGCCAGCAGCTCCGCACCCCTTGACAGCCTCAATCAGCCCCAGCATTTT. Protein sequence: CASSSAPLDSLNQPQHF.

This rearrangement joins TRBV7-2 to TRBJ2-5, with a weak D call TRBD1 (6 bases). Trimming stripped 3 bases from V and 5 bases from J, with 13 bases between. This CDR3 is built from 14 residues. The germline V gene has CDR1 SGHTA and CDR2 FQGNSA. The CDR3 DNA reads as TGTGCCAGCAGCTTGGGAGTGAGGGGGGAGACCCAGTACTTC. Translated, it gives CASSLGVRGETQYF.

This chain connects TRBV5-1 to TRBJ2-5, with 12 bases aligning to TRBD2. CDR1 is SGHRS, CDR2 YFSETQ, per germline. The trim removed 5 bases at V and 2 bases at J, leaving 7 bases unmatched. The CDR3 sequence is 16 residues long. The CDR3 sequence: CASSRPGTSGQETQYF. CDR3 bases: TGCGCCAGCAGTCGTCCCGGGACTAGCGGGCAAGAGACCCAGTACTTC.

This clone has more than one count but fewer than ten. The chain recombines TRBV5-1 with TRBJ2-2; D perhaps matches TRBD1 (5 bases). CDR1 and CDR2 (germline): SGHRS, YFSETQ. CDR3 length: 16 amino acids. V lost 0 bases and J 2 bases, leaving 11 bases between the germline ends. CDR3 protein: CASSLVLRANTGELFF. Written as DNA, the CDR3 is TGCGCCAGCAGCTTGGTGCTCAGGGCAAACACCGGGGAGCTGTTTTTT.

This clone was seen a handful of times. The rearrangement uses TRBV4-1 and TRBJ2-6; tentatively, D is TRBD1 or TRBD2 (5 bases each). Germline V gene sequence: CDR1 MGHRA, CDR2 YSYEKL. The CDR3 runs to 19 residues. The V end was cut by 2 bases, the J end by 0 bases, with 17 bases between. CDR3 protein: CASSQIAGTRSSGANVLTF. The CDR3 DNA reads as TGCGCCAGCAGCCAAATTGCAGGGACCCGGTCCTCTGGGGCCAACGTCCTGACTTTC.

V is TRBV5-4 and J is TRBJ1-2; 8 nucleotides line up with TRBD1. Trimming took 4 bases from V and 8 from J; bases not matched to a gene: 7. This CDR3 comprises 13 residues. Germline V gene data show CDR1 as SGHNT and CDR2 as YYREEE (reference sequence). The CDR3 sequence is CASSPGQGRGYTF. The CDR3 coding sequence is TGTGCCAGCAGCCCCGGACAGGGTCGAGGCTACACCTTC.

The CDR3 sequence is CASSLVASSYNSPLHF. DNA for the CDR3: TGTGCCAGCAGTTTAGTGGCATCCTCCTATAATTCACCCCTCCACTTT. The rearrangement uses TRBV27 and TRBJ1-6; D ambiguous. V was shortened by 2 bases and J by 0 bases, with 8 bases between the two germline ends. The germline V gene encodes CDR1 MNHEY and CDR2 SMNVEV (reference sequence). The CDR3 is 16 residues long.

In regard to this clone: At one of its ends the junction is not consistent with the germline gene, which may arise from a read error. The rearrangement links TRBV18 to TRBJ1-5; 8 bases are a match to TRBD1. This CDR3 contains 18 residues. Germline values: CDR1 KGHSH, CDR2 LQKENI. CDR3 DNA: TGTGCCAGCTCATCACCCGGACAGGGAATTTCGGGCAATCAGCCCCAGCATTTT. Amino acid sequence: CASSSPGQGISGNQPQHF.

This clone was seen a few times. The chain is built from TRBV4-1 and TRBJ1-1, with D possibly being TRBD1 (5 bases). V lost 4 bases, J lost 0 bases, and 12 bases lay in between. Germline lookup yields CDR1 MGHRA and CDR2 YSYEKL. The CDR3 length is 15 residues. The DNA of the CDR3 is TGCGCCAGCAGCCTCGGACATTCACTGAACACTGAAGCTTTCTTT. Amino acids: CASSLGHSLNTEAFF.

The chain recombines TRBV29-1 with TRBJ2-7; TRBD1 aligns across 7 bases. V dropped 6 bases and J dropped 5; count of bases not matched to a gene: 16. Germline CDR1 and CDR2: SQVTM and ANQGSEA. The length of the CDR3 is 15 residues. CDR3 region: CSVLPVTGRGNEQYF. CDR3 bases: TGCAGCGTCTTGCCAGTGACAGGGAGAGGGAACGAGCAGTACTTC.

The chain carries TRBV19 and TRBJ1-6; D uncertain. CDR3 length: 18 amino acids. Deletions cut 4 bases from V and 1 base from J, with 17 bases between. CDR1 and CDR2 from the germline V gene are LNHDA and SQIVND (reference sequence). CDR3 sequence: CASSNRRGDTSYNSPLHF. DNA for the CDR3: TGTGCCAGTAGTAATCGTCGCGGGGATACGTCCTATAATTCACCCCTCCACTTT.

This chain connects TRBV5-1 to TRBJ2-5; D perhaps matches TRBD1 (6 bases). CDR3 length: 15 amino acids. V gave up 3 bases and J gave up 2 bases, with 14 bases separating them. Germline V gene data show CDR1 as SGHRS and CDR2 as YFSETQ. The CDR3 spells CASSSGGQPQETQYF. Here the CDR3 DNA reads TGCGCCAGCAGCTCGGGCGGACAGCCACAAGAGACCCAGTACTTC. Supplemented by reference TRBV5-1 and TRBJ2-5, the full variable domain reads KAGVTQTPRYLIKTRGQQVTLSCSPISGHRSVSWYQQTPGQGLQFLFEYFSETQRNKGNFPGRFSGRQFSNSRSEMNVSTLELGDSALYLCASSSGGQPQETQYFGPGTRLLVL.

The genes are TRBV5-1 and TRBJ2-7; no definite D call. V was shortened by 0 bases and J by 3 bases, with 13 bases between the two germline ends. Per germline, CDR1 SGHRS and CDR2 YFSETQ. The CDR3 contains 15 residues. The CDR3 sequence: CASSLASQAIYEQYF. DNA of the CDR3: TGCGCCAGCAGCTTGGCCTCCCAGGCTATCTACGAGCAGTACTTC.

The chain has TRBV5-4 and TRBJ2-6, with 9 positions matching TRBD1. Losses at the gene ends were 2 bases for V and 2 bases for J; bases not matched to a gene: 2. The CDR3 sequence is 16 residues long. Per the germline V gene, CDR1 is SGHNT and CDR2 is YYREEE (reference sequence). The CDR3 DNA is TGTGCCAGCAGCTTTGACAGGGGGACTGGGGCCAACGTCCTGACTTTC. The encoded protein is CASSFDRGTGANVLTF.

This clone was seen once. The CDR3 nucleotides read TGTGCCAGCAGCTTAGCGCAGTCTAACTATGGCTACACCTTC. This sequence encodes CASSLAQSNYGYTF. The V and J genes are TRBV7-9 and TRBJ1-2; D uncertain. The germline V and J ends were trimmed by 0 bases and 0 bases, with 5 bases remaining between them. Germline lookup yields CDR1 SEHNR and CDR2 FQNEAQ (reference sequence). The CDR3 has 14 residues.

This clone was found a few times. The CDR3 DNA reads TGTGCCAGCAGTGAAGCCTGGGACAGGTCGAACACTGAAGCTTTCTTT. It specifies CASSEAWDRSNTEAFF. The V and J genes are TRBV6-1 and TRBJ1-1; TRBD1 agrees at 8 bases. CDR3 size: 16 residues. Germline-derived CDR1 and CDR2 are MNHNS and SASEGT. Trimming took 0 bases from V and 1 from J; bases not matched to a gene: 4.

V gene TRBV4-2 combines with J gene TRBJ2-7, with D possibly called TRBD1 or TRBD2 (5 bases each). The CDR3 spans 14 residues. Trimming removed 2 bases at V and 2 bases at J, with 10 bases between. Germline V gene lookup returns CDR1 LGHNA and CDR2 YNFKEQ. Written as DNA, the CDR3 is TGTGCCAGCAGCCAATGGGACGGAGCCTACGAGCAGTACTTC. Translating gives CASSQWDGAYEQYF.

The J gene is TRBJ2-7, the V gene TRBV19; 10 nucleotides match TRBD1. The CDR3 length is 14 residues. Trimming at V came to 4 bases and at J to 12 bases, leaving 12 bases not matched to a gene. Germline assignment: CDR1 LNHDA and CDR2 SQIVND (reference sequence). This CDR3 reads CASSSSGTGAPRYF. In DNA form, the CDR3 reads TGTGCCAGTAGTAGTTCCGGGACAGGGGCCCCGAGGTACTTC.

The chain couples TRBV9 to TRBJ2-1; D uncertain. Germline V gives CDR1 SGDLS, CDR2 YYNGEE. The CDR3 runs to 15 residues. The V end lost 8 bases, the J end lost 4 bases, and 19 bases lay between the germline ends. DNA for the CDR3: TGTGCCAGTTCGCTGACGGATCCCTCTTACAATGAGCAGTTCTTC. Translating it yields CASSLTDPSYNEQFF.

This chain joins TRBV4-1 and TRBJ1-6; D not resolved. The ends were cut back, 3 bases at V and 7 bases at J, with 19 bases in the middle. CDR1 and CDR2 (germline): MGHRA, YSYEKL. This CDR3 is built from 17 residues. The DNA of the CDR3 is TGCGCCAGCAGCCACCGAACGGGCTCTCCGGGAAATTCACCCCTCCACTTT. It encodes CASSHRTGSPGNSPLHF.

V gene TRBV2 combines with J gene TRBJ1-4; D is possibly TRBD1 (5 bases). The CDR3 totals 12 residues. Trimming cost V 10 bases and J 8 bases, with 14 bases left between them. Germline CDR1 is SNHLY and CDR2 is FYNNEI. CDR3 amino acids: CATRWEGEKLFF. In DNA, the CDR3 is TGTGCCACCCGTTGGGAGGGGGAAAAACTGTTTTTT.

The table lists this clone with a few counts. The rearrangement uses TRBV30 and TRBJ2-3; the match to TRBD2 covers 9 bases. V trimming: 0 bases; J trimming: 0 bases; junction bases outside the gene matches: 10. The CDR3 extends over 18 amino acids. CDR1 and CDR2 (germline): GTSNPN, SVGIG (reference sequence). CDR3 coding DNA: TGTGCCTGGAGTGTATACTGGCGGGGGGGCTCTAGCACAGATACGCAGTATTTT. Translated: CAWSVYWRGGSSTDTQYF.

The chain couples TRBV2 to TRBJ2-1, with D possibly matching TRBD2 (5 bases). The CDR3 spans 15 residues. CDR1 SNHLY and CDR2 FYNNEI come from the germline V gene. The V gene lost 5 bases and the J gene lost 0 bases, with 11 bases spanning the gap. CDR3 protein: CASSSGSSSYNEQFF. CDR3 DNA sequence: TGTGCCAGCAGTTCGGGGTCGAGCTCCTACAATGAGCAGTTCTTC.

The V call is TRBV29-1, the J call TRBJ1-2; D might be TRBD1 (5 bases). The CDR3 covers 14 residues. Trimming stripped 3 bases from V and 4 bases from J, with 15 bases between. From germline, CDR1 is SQVTM and CDR2 ANQGSEA. The CDR3 spells CSVDGGARGYGYTF. The CDR3 coding sequence is TGCAGCGTTGACGGTGGGGCGCGTGGCTATGGCTACACCTTC.

This chain connects TRBV29-1 to TRBJ1-2, with 10 bases identical to TRBD1. The junction had 8 bases not matched to a gene; V was cut back by 4 bases and J by 6 bases. Germline loops: CDR1 SQVTM, CDR2 ANQGSEA. The CDR3 consists of 14 residues. The CDR3 protein is CSVVGGTGEDGYTF. The CDR3 nucleotides are TGCAGCGTTGTCGGAGGGACAGGGGAAGATGGCTACACCTTC.